This T cell receptor beta chain was found in a study of T cell changes during pregnancy in multiple sclerosis. A single count supports this clone. Measured with immunoSEQ multiplex PCR; TCRdb has only the in-frame clones, and not every one. The sample records more than 100,000 clones, roughly 93% being singletons. The starting material was peripheral blood, obtained after pregnancy. The clonotype was recovered from a female donor with multiple sclerosis, enrolled in a pregnancy study.

The CDR3 protein is CSVQSPKGQNYGYTF. The CDR3 DNA reads as TGCAGCGTTCAATCGCCGAAAGGACAGAACTATGGCTACACCTTC. The V call is TRBV29-1, the J call TRBJ1-2; D might be TRBD1 (6 bases). The CDR3 is 15 amino acids. Germline CDR1 SQVTM, CDR2 ANQGSEA. With 5 bases removed from V and 2 bases from J, the gap between germline ends came to 18 bases.